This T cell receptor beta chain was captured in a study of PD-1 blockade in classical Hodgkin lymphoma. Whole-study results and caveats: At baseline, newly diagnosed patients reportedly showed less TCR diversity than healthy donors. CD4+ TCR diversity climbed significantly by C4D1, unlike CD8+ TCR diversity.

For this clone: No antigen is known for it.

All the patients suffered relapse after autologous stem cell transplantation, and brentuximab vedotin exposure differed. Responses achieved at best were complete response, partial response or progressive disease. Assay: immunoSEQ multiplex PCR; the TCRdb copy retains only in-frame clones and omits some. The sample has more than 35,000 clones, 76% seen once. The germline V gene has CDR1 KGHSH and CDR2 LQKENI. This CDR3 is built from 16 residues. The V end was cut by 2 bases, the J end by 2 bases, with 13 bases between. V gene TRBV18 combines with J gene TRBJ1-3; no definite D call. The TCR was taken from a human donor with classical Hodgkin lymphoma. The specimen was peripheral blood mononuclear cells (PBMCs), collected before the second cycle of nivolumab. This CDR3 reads CASSPSSPTAGNTIYF. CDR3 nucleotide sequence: TGTGCCAGCTCACCATCTTCCCCTACCGCTGGAAACACCATATATTTT.